Below are 27 T cell receptor beta chains sequenced from a single sample in a study of cytomegalovirus exposure and HLA in healthy donors. TCRdb keeps only in-frame clones here, not all; method: immunoSEQ multiplex PCR. Counted here are 150,000 to 170,000 clones, 65% to 90% occurring once; the ten biggest clones make up 20% to 25%. The material sequenced was PBMCs. These receptors were obtained from a man in his late teens or twenties in good health and CMV-seropositive.

This clone occurred a few times. The chain employs TRBV7-2 and TRBJ2-7, with 15 bases that match TRBD2. The CDR3 is 16 residues long. Per germline, CDR1 SGHTA and CDR2 FQGNSA. Trimming cost V 4 bases and J 6 bases; bases outside gene matches: 7. Written as DNA, the CDR3 is TGTGCCAGCAGCTCACAGGGGACTAGCGGGAGGAGCGAGCAGTACTTC. It translates to CASSSQGTSGRSEQYF.

This rearrangement joins TRBV5-1 to TRBJ1-1; 8 nucleotides line up with TRBD1. CDR1 is SGHRS, CDR2 YFSETQ, per germline. The CDR3 is made up of 15 amino acids. J lost 1 base, V lost 1 base, and 3 bases had no gene match. In DNA form, the CDR3 reads TGCGCCAGCAGCTTGTCTGGGACAGGGAACACTGAAGCTTTCTTT. Encoded protein: CASSLSGTGNTEAFF.

The chain uses TRBV27 and TRBJ2-3, with no clear D. The length of the CDR3 is 15 residues. The V end was cut by 4 bases, the J end by 2 bases, with 13 bases between. The germline gives CDR1 MNHEY, CDR2 SMNVEV (reference sequence). The CDR3 DNA follows: TGTGCCAGCAGTTCATCCCCACTTCCCACAGATACGCAGTATTTT. This codes for CASSSSPLPTDTQYF.

This chain links TRBV5-1 with TRBJ2-2; the D gene is possibly TRBD2 (6 bases). The CDR3 runs 16 residues. V lost 0 bases, J lost 7 bases, and 16 bases lay in between. Germline V gene sequence: CDR1 SGHRS, CDR2 YFSETQ. Here the CDR3 DNA reads TGCGCCAGCAGCTTGGCCGGAGGGTCCCACGACGGGGAGCTGTTTTTT. Translated: CASSLAGGSHDGELFF.

The chain has TRBV6-6 and TRBJ2-3, with D possibly TRBD2 on 6 matching bases. Germline CDR1 and CDR2: MNHNY and SVGAGI (reference sequence). The CDR3 spans 16 residues. V was clipped by 0 bases and J by 1 base, with 11 bases between them. CDR3 protein: CASSYSPQRGTDTQYF. As DNA, the CDR3 is TGTGCCAGCAGTTACTCTCCCCAGCGGGGCACAGATACGCAGTATTTT.

This clone was seen more than once but under ten times. The chain joins TRBV2 to TRBJ1-1, with D hard to call. Per the germline V gene, CDR1 is SNHLY and CDR2 is FYNNEI. V was trimmed by 6 bases and J by 6 bases, leaving 14 bases between them. The length of the CDR3 is 13 residues. CDR3 in amino acids: CASRSGRRAEAFF. The CDR3, as DNA: TGTGCCAGCAGATCGGGGAGGCGGGCTGAAGCTTTCTTT.

The rearrangement links TRBV11-2 to TRBJ2-3, with D uncertain. Germline CDR1 and CDR2: SGHAT and FQNNGV. This CDR3 has 12 amino acids. Between the trimmed V and J ends, which lost 5 bases and 6 bases, there was a span of 9 bases. CDR3 protein: CASSQGADTQYF. DNA for the CDR3: TGTGCCAGCAGCCAAGGAGCGGATACGCAGTATTTT.

The chain combines TRBV5-4 with TRBJ1-6; 8 bases fit TRBD1. The CDR3 runs to 15 residues. CDR1 and CDR2 (germline): SGHNT, YYREEE (reference sequence). V shed 4 bases, J shed 3 bases, and the junction held 3 bases outside the gene matches. The CDR3 is CASSVDRVYNSPLHF. As DNA, the CDR3 is TGTGCCAGCAGCGTGGACAGGGTCTATAATTCACCCCTCCACTTT.

This chain links TRBV18 with TRBJ2-1; D is unresolved. Germline CDR1 is KGHSH and CDR2 is LQKENI. V was pared by 2 bases and J by 3 bases, with 8 bases between. The CDR3 totals 14 residues. CDR3: CASSPSSRYNEQFF. DNA for the CDR3: TGTGCCAGCTCACCATCCTCCCGCTACAATGAGCAGTTCTTC.

V gene TRBV7-9 combines with J gene TRBJ2-3; D remains unclear. This CDR3 has 14 residues. CDR1 is SEHNR and CDR2 is FQNEAQ in the germline V gene (reference sequence). Trimming removed 5 bases from V and 0 bases from J, with 9 bases in between. The CDR3 is CASSPITSTDTQYF. The CDR3 DNA is TGTGCCAGCAGCCCCATCACTAGCACAGATACGCAGTATTTT.

The chain couples TRBV30 to TRBJ2-3; the match to TRBD2 covers 8 bases. Germline trimming cut 5 bases from V and 3 bases from J; bases unmatched to any gene: 10. Germline values: CDR1 GTSNPN, CDR2 SVGIG (reference sequence). CDR3 length: 15 residues. Here the CDR3 reads CAWGPGGRRTDTQYF. CDR3 in DNA: TGTGCCTGGGGCCCGGGGGGGCGGAGGACAGATACGCAGTATTTT.

The chain carries TRBV4-3 and TRBJ2-3, with TRBD2 matching over 7 bases. The trim removed 2 bases at V and 3 bases at J, leaving 14 bases unmatched. This CDR3 is built from 18 residues. Germline V CDR1 and CDR2: LGHNA, YSLEER. Here the CDR3 reads CASSQRAYGRERTDTQYF. For the CDR3, the DNA is TGCGCCAGCAGCCAAAGGGCTTATGGGCGGGAGAGAACAGATACGCAGTATTTT.

The chain uses TRBV10-1 and TRBJ2-7; 9 nucleotides align to TRBD1. The CDR3 is made up of 15 amino acids. Germline V gene data show CDR1 as WNHNN and CDR2 as SYGVQD (reference sequence). J gave up 1 base and V 6 bases, and 7 bases lay outside the gene matches. CDR3 region: CASRGGQGGSYEQYF. CDR3 nucleotides: TGCGCCAGCAGGGGGGGACAGGGAGGTTCCTACGAGCAGTACTTC.

This clone was detected only a few times. This chain connects TRBV19 to TRBJ1-2; TRBD1 might be the D (5 bases). Per the germline V gene, CDR1 is LNHDA and CDR2 is SQIVND (reference sequence). The V end lost 4 bases, the J end lost 0 bases, and 6 bases lay between the germline ends. This CDR3 is built from 13 residues. The CDR3 sequence: CASSKGTNYGYTF. CDR3 sequence (DNA): TGTGCCAGTAGTAAGGGGACTAACTATGGCTACACCTTC.

The rearrangement joins TRBV18 to TRBJ2-6; 7 bases match TRBD1. CDR3 length: 18 amino acids. CDR1 and CDR2 from the germline V gene are KGHSH and LQKENI. The trim removed 4 bases at V and 0 bases at J, leaving 9 bases unmatched. CDR3 DNA: TGTGCCAGCTCACAGTACCGGGACAGCAGCTCTGGGGCCAACGTCCTGACTTTC. Protein: CASSQYRDSSSGANVLTF.

The rearrangement links TRBV6-6 to TRBJ1-1, with TRBD1 matching over 7 bases. The V gene end was trimmed by 4 bases and the J gene end by 7 bases; junction bases not matched to a gene: 15. The CDR3 loop spans 16 amino acids. Germline V gene lookup returns CDR1 MNHNY and CDR2 SVGAGI (reference sequence). The CDR3 bases are TGTGCCAGCAGTTCCCTGGCAGGGGGTTTGACAGGTGAAGCTTTCTTT. Residues: CASSSLAGGLTGEAFF.

This clone was seen more than once but under ten times. The J gene is TRBJ2-1, the V gene TRBV30; 8 bases are a match to TRBD1. Germline lookup yields CDR1 GTSNPN and CDR2 SVGIG (reference sequence). This CDR3 contains 14 residues. V lost 5 bases, J lost 1 base, and 4 bases stayed unmatched. CDR3 residues: CAWAGGPSYNEQFF. The CDR3, as DNA: TGTGCCTGGGCAGGGGGCCCTTCCTACAATGAGCAGTTCTTC.

The J gene is TRBJ1-2, the V gene TRBV5-5; D is uncertain. Germline V gives CDR1 SGHKS, CDR2 YYEKEE (reference sequence). Trimming took 0 bases from V and 2 from J, leaving 17 bases between them. This CDR3 is built from 17 residues. This CDR3 reads CASSLEWLTGGNYGYTF. DNA of the CDR3: TGTGCCAGCAGCTTGGAGTGGCTGACGGGCGGGAACTATGGCTACACCTTC.

The chain uses TRBV28 and TRBJ2-3, with TRBD2 as a possible D gene (5 bases). Germline values: CDR1 MDHEN, CDR2 SYDVKM. The CDR3 is 12 amino acids. V gave up 6 bases and J gave up 8 bases, with 12 bases separating them. The CDR3 loop is CASSPPAGTQYF. DNA for the CDR3: TGTGCCAGCAGCCCTCCTGCGGGTACGCAGTATTTT.

This chain connects TRBV7-9 to TRBJ1-2, with D unclear. Trimming stripped 1 base from V and 1 base from J, with 10 bases between. The germline V gene encodes CDR1 SEHNR and CDR2 FQNEAQ (reference sequence). The CDR3 is 15 residues long. CDR3 sequence (DNA): TGTGCCAGCAGCTTAGAGAGCGGACTTAACTATGGCTACACCTTC. It is translated as CASSLESGLNYGYTF.

This chain connects TRBV5-6 to TRBJ1-5; D is undetermined. V lost 0 bases and J lost 0, with 10 bases in between. CDR1 SGHDT and CDR2 YYEEEE come from the germline V gene. The length of the CDR3 is 16 residues. The CDR3 DNA sequence: TGTGCCAGCAGCTTGGGTGGACTGTATAGCAATCAGCCCCAGCATTTT. Residues: CASSLGGLYSNQPQHF.

The chain combines TRBV18 with TRBJ2-7; 9 nucleotides agree with TRBD1. Trimming took 3 bases from V and 6 from J; bases not matched to a gene: 6. The CDR3 totals 14 residues. Germline V CDR1 and CDR2: KGHSH, LQKENI. CDR3 residues: CASSPDRGGIEQYF. The CDR3, as DNA: TGTGCCAGCTCACCCGACAGGGGGGGCATCGAGCAGTACTTC.

This rearrangement joins TRBV27 to TRBJ1-2; D is perhaps TRBD1 (5 bases). Germline assignment: CDR1 MNHEY and CDR2 SMNVEV (reference sequence). The CDR3 covers 14 residues. The V and J ends lost 5 bases and 6 bases respectively, with 16 bases between them. CDR3 coding DNA: TGTGCCAGCAGTCCCCGTCCCGTGACAGATGGCTACACCTTC. Its protein product is CASSPRPVTDGYTF.

The V gene is TRBV6-6, the J gene TRBJ2-1; TRBD2 is a possible D gene (6 bases). The germline CDR1 and CDR2 sequences are MNHNY and SVGAGI (reference sequence). The CDR3 has 13 residues. V dropped 2 bases and J dropped 9 bases, with 11 bases sitting between them. CDR3 nucleotides: TGTGCCAGCAGTTACGAGCTAGCGAGTGAGCAGTTCTTC. Translated: CASSYELASEQFF.

The genes are TRBV4-1 and TRBJ2-7; weak D call: TRBD1 (6 bases). Trimming took 5 bases from V and 5 from J, leaving 19 bases between them. This CDR3 comprises 15 residues. Germline CDR1 and CDR2: MGHRA and YSYEKL. CDR3: CASSYKVTGSNEQYF. As DNA, the CDR3 is TGCGCCAGCAGCTACAAGGTCACAGGGAGCAACGAGCAGTACTTC.

The J gene is TRBJ2-7, the V gene TRBV6-5; the D gene is possibly TRBD1 (7 bases). The germline gives CDR1 MNHEY, CDR2 SVGAGI. The CDR3 is made up of 15 amino acids. V lost 0 bases, J lost 1 base, and 10 bases lay in between. CDR3 DNA sequence: TGTGCCAGCAGTTACTCGGCAGGGGGGTCCTACGAGCAGTACTTC. Amino acids: CASSYSAGGSYEQYF.

The V gene is TRBV5-6, the J gene TRBJ2-3, with 9 bases fitting TRBD2. Germline V gives CDR1 SGHDT, CDR2 YYEEEE. The length of the CDR3 is 14 residues. J lost 1 base, V lost 9 bases, and 6 bases had no gene match. The CDR3 bases are TGTGCCACAGCCCAGCGGGGGGGCACAGATACGCAGTATTTT. Its protein product is CATAQRGGTDTQYF.